These 20 T cell receptor beta chains came from one sample sequenced in a study of T cells in Graves' hyperthyroidism and ophthalmopathy. Amplification of TCR beta CDR3 regions used RNA as the template. Initially, a first-round RT-PCR of the TCR CDR3 employed the HTBI primer set. One entry per CDR3 protein results from TCRdb running MiXCR on the multiplex PCR reads. The table has 400,000 or so distinct CDR3 sequences, roughly 15% seen once; the top ten hold roughly a fifth. The sample was blood. These receptors were obtained from a woman under 40 with Graves' ophthalmopathy.

This clonotype was recorded many times. The rearrangement joins TRBV5-1 to TRBJ2-7, with D tentatively TRBD1 (6 bases). The CDR3 is 15 residues long. V dropped 1 base and J dropped 5 bases, with 16 bases sitting between them. In germline, CDR1 is SGHRS, CDR2 YFSETQ. The CDR3 DNA follows: TGCGCCAGCAGCTTGCGTCAGGGGTCTCGGGACGAGCAGTACTTC. It encodes CASSLRQGSRDEQYF.

This clonotype was picked up many times. V gene TRBV28 combines with J gene TRBJ1-1; tentatively, D is TRBD1 (5 bases). The length of the CDR3 is 13 residues. Between the trimmed V and J ends, which lost 7 bases and 0 bases, there was a span of 9 bases. CDR1 MDHEN and CDR2 SYDVKM come from the germline V gene. This chain's CDR3 is CASTDRLNTEAFF. CDR3 nucleotides: TGTGCCAGCACCGACAGACTGAACACTGAAGCTTTCTTT.

This chain joins TRBV6-4 and TRBJ1-5; 7 bases are shared with TRBD1. J was trimmed by 3 bases and V by 4 bases; bases with no gene match: 3. This CDR3 is 14 amino acids long. The germline V gene encodes CDR1 MRHNA and CDR2 SNTAGT. As DNA, the CDR3 is TGTGCCAGCAGTGGCACAGGGGTCAATCAGCCCCAGCATTTT. The encoded protein is CASSGTGVNQPQHF.

This clonotype has ten or more counts. V usage is TRBV28 and J usage is TRBJ1-2, with a weak D call TRBD1 (6 bases). V was cut by 2 bases and J by 3 bases, with 7 bases left in between. This CDR3 has 13 residues. Germline CDR1 MDHEN, CDR2 SYDVKM. The CDR3 protein is CASSLKGDYGYTF. CDR3 sequence (DNA): TGTGCCAGCAGTTTAAAGGGGGACTATGGCTACACCTTC.

In this sample, this clonotype turned up many times. The J gene is TRBJ1-1, the V gene TRBV19; a weak D match, TRBD1 (5 bases). The germline gives CDR1 LNHDA, CDR2 SQIVND (reference sequence). There are 16 residues in the CDR3. V was pared by 3 bases and J by 3 bases, with 17 bases between. The CDR3 nucleotides are TGTGCCAGTAGTATTTGGTCGGGACGGGACGACACTGAAGCTTTCTTT. Translated: CASSIWSGRDDTEAFF.

This clonotype was picked up many times. The V call is TRBV15, the J call TRBJ2-1, with D hard to call. Trimming shortened V by 1 base and J by 5 bases, and 12 bases separated the two germline ends. Germline CDR1 LNHNV, CDR2 YYDKDF (reference sequence). This CDR3 has 15 residues. The CDR3 loop is CATSRGNRSNNEQFF. In DNA form, the CDR3 reads TGTGCCACCAGCAGAGGAAACCGGTCGAACAATGAGCAGTTCTTC.

This clonotype was counted many times. V gene TRBV11-2 combines with J gene TRBJ2-1; D not certain. The CDR3 loop spans 14 amino acids. Germline values: CDR1 SGHAT, CDR2 FQNNGV. V was pared by 2 bases and J by 4 bases, with 9 bases between. The DNA of the CDR3 is TGTGCCAGCAGCTTACTTTCTGCTTACAATGAGCAGTTCTTC. Amino acids: CASSLLSAYNEQFF. Based on the CDR3 plus reference TRBV11-2 and TRBJ2-1, the full variable domain is EAGVAQSPRYKIIEKRQSVAFWCNPISGHATLYWYQQILGQGPKLLIQFQNNGVVDDSQLPKDRFSAERLKGVDSTLKIQPAKLEDSAVYLCASSLLSAYNEQFFGPGTRLTVL.

There are many counts of this clonotype. This chain uses TRBV7-9 with TRBJ2-1; D might be TRBD2 (7 bases). The V gene lost 3 bases and the J gene lost 8 bases, with 20 bases spanning the gap. This CDR3 is 16 amino acids long. CDR1 and CDR2 from the germline V gene are SEHNR and FQNEAQ (reference sequence). CDR3 nucleotides: TGTGCCAGCAGCTTTTCGAACGACGGGGGGCGTGATGAGCAGTTCTTC. Its translation is CASSFSNDGGRDEQFF.

The rearrangement uses TRBV11-2 and TRBJ2-5, with 12 bases identical to TRBD1. The CDR3 has 15 amino acids. Per the germline V gene, CDR1 is SGHAT and CDR2 is FQNNGV. The V and J ends lost 6 bases and 5 bases, in that order; junction bases with no gene match: 7. DNA of the CDR3: TGTGCCAGCAGGGCGGGACAGGGGGCCGGGGAGACCCAGTACTTC. Protein sequence: CASRAGQGAGETQYF.

This clonotype was recorded a few times. The chain recombines TRBV19 with TRBJ1-5; D is ambiguous. The germline V and J ends were trimmed by 4 bases and 0 bases, with 10 bases remaining between them. The germline gives CDR1 LNHDA, CDR2 SQIVND (reference sequence). The CDR3 consists of 15 residues. The CDR3 coding sequence is TGTGCCAGTAGTAAGGAGGTGTATAGCAATCAGCCCCAGCATTTT. Its protein product is CASSKEVYSNQPQHF.

For this clonotype: A much larger clone is a single base away; this may be a read error. The V call is TRBV7-2, the J call TRBJ2-3, with TRBD2 matching over 9 bases. The CDR3 runs to 16 residues. The germline gives CDR1 SGHTA, CDR2 FQGNSA. The CDR3 here is CASSDTRGGQGDTRYF. The CDR3 nucleotides are TGTGCCAGCAGCGACACGCGGGGGGGCCAGGGAGATACGCGGTATTTT.

This clonotype was seen repeatedly, ten times or more. This sequence joins TRBV6-6 and TRBJ2-3, with 9 nucleotides matching TRBD1. The CDR3 consists of 14 residues. The V and J ends lost 4 bases and 4 bases, in that order; junction bases with no gene match: 3. In germline, CDR1 is MNHNY, CDR2 SVGAGI (reference sequence). CDR3 amino acids: CASSLGTGPDTQYF. DNA for the CDR3: TGTGCCAGCAGTTTAGGGACAGGGCCAGATACGCAGTATTTT.

This clonotype was picked up many times. V and J are TRBV2 and TRBJ1-1; no firm D call. Trimming left V 7 bases short and J 3 bases short, with 12 bases between. CDR1 and CDR2 from the germline V gene are SNHLY and FYNNEI. The CDR3 totals 13 residues. The CDR3 is CASTRESDTEAFF. Written as DNA, the CDR3 is TGTGCCAGCACTAGGGAGTCAGACACTGAAGCTTTCTTT. The complete variable domain, with remaining parts taken from reference TRBV2 and TRBJ1-1, reads EPEVTQTPSHQVTQMGQEVILRCVPISNHLYFYWYRQILGQKVEFLVSFYNNEISEKSEIFDDQFSVERPDGSNFTLKIRSTKLEDSAMYFCASTRESDTEAFFGQGTRLTVV.

This clonotype appeared a few times. This chain joins TRBV19 and TRBJ2-5; 12 nucleotides match TRBD2. Germline assignment: CDR1 LNHDA and CDR2 SQIVND (reference sequence). This CDR3 is 15 amino acids long. The V gene end was trimmed by 3 bases and the J gene end by 4 bases; junction bases not matched to a gene: 3. This CDR3 reads CASSIRLAGAETQYF. In DNA, the CDR3 is TGTGCCAGTAGTATTCGACTAGCGGGGGCAGAGACCCAGTACTTC.

The CDR3 DNA sequence: TGTGCCAGCAGCTTGGGAACACCTAGGATTGAGACCCAGTACTTC. It yields the protein CASSLGTPRIETQYF. V and J are TRBV5-8 and TRBJ2-5; D call uncertain. V was clipped by 0 bases and J by 5 bases, with 14 bases between them. This CDR3 has 15 amino acids. CDR1 is SGHTS, CDR2 YDEGEE, per germline.

Ten or more counts support this clonotype. Germline is not matched at one junction end, which may reflect a read error. The chain combines TRBV18 with TRBJ1-1; D unresolved. Looked up from germline, CDR1 is KGHSH and CDR2 is LQKENI. CDR3 size: 14 residues. CDR3 in DNA: TGTGCCAACTCACCGATCGGGTCGAACACTGAAGCTTTCTTT. It is translated as CANSPIGSNTEAFF.

The V and J genes are TRBV7-9 and TRBJ2-1; D gene unclear. The CDR3 has 15 amino acids. V lost 0 bases to trimming and J lost 3 bases, with 9 bases between them. Germline assignment: CDR1 SEHNR and CDR2 FQNEAQ (reference sequence). The CDR3 is CASSLALAYYNEQFF. The CDR3 DNA reads TGTGCCAGCAGCTTAGCATTGGCCTACTACAATGAGCAGTTCTTC.

This clonotype was detected ten times or more. The V call is TRBV6-1, the J call TRBJ2-3, with 11 bases that match TRBD2. With V trimmed by 5 bases and J by 8 bases, 15 bases remained unmatched. Germline V gives CDR1 MNHNS, CDR2 SASEGT. The CDR3 is made up of 17 amino acids. CDR3 loop: CASSPQGVAGGKTTQYF. Here the CDR3 DNA reads TGTGCCAGCAGTCCCCAAGGGGTAGCGGGGGGGAAAACTACGCAGTATTTT.

This clonotype was counted many times. V and J are TRBV7-2 and TRBJ2-5; 7 nucleotides match TRBD2. V gave up 8 bases and J gave up 3 bases; unmatched junction bases: 12. This CDR3 has 15 amino acids. Germline loops: CDR1 SGHTA, CDR2 FQGNSA. The CDR3 is CASGWSGESEETQYF. CDR3 nucleotide sequence: TGTGCCAGCGGGTGGAGCGGGGAATCGGAAGAGACCCAGTACTTC.

This clonotype was seen many times. The chain combines TRBV7-2 with TRBJ2-2; D is uncertain. CDR1 SGHTA and CDR2 FQGNSA come from the germline V gene. Trimming stripped 4 bases from V and 5 bases from J, with 11 bases between. The CDR3 has 14 amino acids. CDR3 sequence: CASSSRVGTGELFF. The CDR3 DNA sequence: TGTGCCAGCAGCTCCCGGGTGGGGACCGGGGAGCTGTTTTTT.